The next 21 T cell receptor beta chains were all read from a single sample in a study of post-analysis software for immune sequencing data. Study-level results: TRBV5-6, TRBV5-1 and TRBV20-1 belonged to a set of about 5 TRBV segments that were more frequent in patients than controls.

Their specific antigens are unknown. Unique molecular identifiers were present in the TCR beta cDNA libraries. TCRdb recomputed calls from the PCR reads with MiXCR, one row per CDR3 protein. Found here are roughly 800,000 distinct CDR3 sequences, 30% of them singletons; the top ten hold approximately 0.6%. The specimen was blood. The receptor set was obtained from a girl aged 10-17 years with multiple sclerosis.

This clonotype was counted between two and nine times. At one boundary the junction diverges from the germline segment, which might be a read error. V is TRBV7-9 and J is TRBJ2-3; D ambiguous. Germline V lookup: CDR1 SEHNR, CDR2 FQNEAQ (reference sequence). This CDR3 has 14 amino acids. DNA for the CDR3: TGCGCCAGCAGCTTGGTTCTGGGCACAGATACGCAGTATTTT. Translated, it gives CASSLVLGTDTQYF.

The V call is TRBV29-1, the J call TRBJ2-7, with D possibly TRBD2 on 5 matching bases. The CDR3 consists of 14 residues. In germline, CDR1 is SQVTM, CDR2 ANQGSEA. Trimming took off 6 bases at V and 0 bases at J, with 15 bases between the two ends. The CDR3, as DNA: TGCAGCGTGCGCCGGGAACTGGCCTCCTACGAGCAGTACTTC. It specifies CSVRRELASYEQYF.

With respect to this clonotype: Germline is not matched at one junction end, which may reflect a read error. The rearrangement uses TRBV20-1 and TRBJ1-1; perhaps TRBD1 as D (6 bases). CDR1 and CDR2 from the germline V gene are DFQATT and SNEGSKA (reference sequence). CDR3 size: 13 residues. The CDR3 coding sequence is TGCAGAGCTAGGGGTGAGGGGGGAGATGAAGCTTTCTTT. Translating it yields CRARGEGGDEAFF.

CDR3 DNA: TGCAGTGCTAGAGATCGACTAGGGGCTCAGCCCCAGCATTTT. This gives the protein CSARDRLGAQPQHF. This chain links TRBV20-1 with TRBJ1-5, with D possibly matching TRBD1 (5 bases). Deletions cut 0 bases from V and 6 bases from J, with 12 bases between. The CDR3 consists of 14 residues. Germline CDR1 is DFQATT and CDR2 is SNEGSKA (reference sequence).

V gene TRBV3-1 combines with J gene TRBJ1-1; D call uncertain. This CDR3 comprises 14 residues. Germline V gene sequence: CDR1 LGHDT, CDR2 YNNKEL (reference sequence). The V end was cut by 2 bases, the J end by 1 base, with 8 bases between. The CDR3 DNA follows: TGTGCCAGCAGCCAAAGGTTCGGGAACACTGAAGCTTTCTTT. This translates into CASSQRFGNTEAFF.

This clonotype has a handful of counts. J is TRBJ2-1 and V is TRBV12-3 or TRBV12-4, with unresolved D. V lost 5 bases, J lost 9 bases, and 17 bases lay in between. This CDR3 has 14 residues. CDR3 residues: CASSPLTNALEQFF. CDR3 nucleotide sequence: TGTGCCAGCAGTCCGCTAACTAACGCCCTTGAGCAGTTCTTC.

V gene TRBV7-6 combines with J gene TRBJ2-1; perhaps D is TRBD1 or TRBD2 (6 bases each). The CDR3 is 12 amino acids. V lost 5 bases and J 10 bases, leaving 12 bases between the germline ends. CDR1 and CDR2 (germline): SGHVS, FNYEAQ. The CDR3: CASSAGGREQFF. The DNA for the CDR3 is TGTGCCAGCAGCGCCGGGGGCCGGGAGCAGTTCTTC.

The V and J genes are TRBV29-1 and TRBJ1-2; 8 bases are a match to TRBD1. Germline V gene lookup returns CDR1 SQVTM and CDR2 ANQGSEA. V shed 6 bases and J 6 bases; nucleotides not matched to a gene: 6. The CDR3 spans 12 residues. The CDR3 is CSVDRGIDGYTF. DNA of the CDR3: TGCAGCGTCGACAGGGGAATAGATGGCTACACCTTC.

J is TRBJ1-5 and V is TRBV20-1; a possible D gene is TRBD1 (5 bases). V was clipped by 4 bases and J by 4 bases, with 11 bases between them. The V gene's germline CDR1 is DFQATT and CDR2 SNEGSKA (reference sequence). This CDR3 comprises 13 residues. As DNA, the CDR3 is TGCAGTGCTAATAGCAGGGAGAATCAGCCCCAGCATTTT. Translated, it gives CSANSRENQPQHF.

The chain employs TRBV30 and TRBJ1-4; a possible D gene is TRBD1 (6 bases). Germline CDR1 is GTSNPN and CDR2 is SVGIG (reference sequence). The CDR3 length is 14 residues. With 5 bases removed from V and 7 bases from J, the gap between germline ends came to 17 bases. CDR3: CAWSPGTGLEKLFF. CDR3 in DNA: TGTGCCTGGTCCCCGGGCACAGGGCTTGAAAAACTGTTTTTT.

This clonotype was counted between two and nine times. In DNA form, the CDR3 reads TGCGCCAGCAGCCAAGGGGTGTATAGCAATCAGCCCCAGCATTTT. Encoded protein: CASSQGVYSNQPQHF. This chain joins TRBV4-3 and TRBJ1-5; D gene unclear. Germline lookup yields CDR1 LGHNA and CDR2 YSLEER. The V and J ends lost 1 base and 0 bases respectively, with 7 bases between them. The CDR3 totals 15 residues.

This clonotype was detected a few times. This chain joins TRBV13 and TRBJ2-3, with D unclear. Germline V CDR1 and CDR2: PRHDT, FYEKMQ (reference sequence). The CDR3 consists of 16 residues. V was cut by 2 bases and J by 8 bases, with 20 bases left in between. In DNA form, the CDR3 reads TGTGCCAGCAGCTTAAATTCGCGACTCCTCTCAGCTACGCAGTATTTT. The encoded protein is CASSLNSRLLSATQYF.

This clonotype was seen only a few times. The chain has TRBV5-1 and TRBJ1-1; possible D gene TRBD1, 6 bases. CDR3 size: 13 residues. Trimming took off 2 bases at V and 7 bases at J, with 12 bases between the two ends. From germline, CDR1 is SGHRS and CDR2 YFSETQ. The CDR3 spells CASSFGGPGEAFF. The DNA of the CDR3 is TGCGCCAGCAGCTTCGGGGGGCCGGGTGAAGCTTTCTTT. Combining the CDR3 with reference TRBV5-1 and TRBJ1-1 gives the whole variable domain KAGVTQTPRYLIKTRGQQVTLSCSPISGHRSVSWYQQTPGQGLQFLFEYFSETQRNKGNFPGRFSGRQFSNSRSEMNVSTLELGDSALYLCASSFGGPGEAFFGQGTRLTVV.

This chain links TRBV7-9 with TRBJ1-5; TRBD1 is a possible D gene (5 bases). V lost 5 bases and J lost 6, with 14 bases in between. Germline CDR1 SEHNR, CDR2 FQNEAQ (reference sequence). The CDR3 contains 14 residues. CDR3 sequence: CASSPAQGAQPQHF. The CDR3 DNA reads TGTGCCAGCAGCCCGGCTCAAGGGGCTCAGCCCCAGCATTTT. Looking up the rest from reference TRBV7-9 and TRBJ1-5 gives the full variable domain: DTGVSQNPRHKITKRGQNVTFRCDPISEHNRLYWYRQTLGQGPEFLTYFQNEAQLEKSRLLSDRFSAERPKGSFSTLEIQRTEQGDSAMYLCASSPAQGAQPQHFGDGTRLSIL.

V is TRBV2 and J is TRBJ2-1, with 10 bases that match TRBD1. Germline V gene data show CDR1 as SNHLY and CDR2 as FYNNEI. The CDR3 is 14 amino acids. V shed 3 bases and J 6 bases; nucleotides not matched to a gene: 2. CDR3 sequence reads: CASSEGTGVNEQFF. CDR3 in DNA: TGTGCCAGCAGTGAGGGGACAGGGGTCAATGAGCAGTTCTTC.

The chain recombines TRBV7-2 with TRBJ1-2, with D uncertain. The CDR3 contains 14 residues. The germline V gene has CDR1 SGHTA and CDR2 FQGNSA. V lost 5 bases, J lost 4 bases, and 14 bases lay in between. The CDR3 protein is CASSGFTAFYGYTF. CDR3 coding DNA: TGTGCCAGCAGCGGGTTCACGGCATTCTATGGCTACACCTTC.

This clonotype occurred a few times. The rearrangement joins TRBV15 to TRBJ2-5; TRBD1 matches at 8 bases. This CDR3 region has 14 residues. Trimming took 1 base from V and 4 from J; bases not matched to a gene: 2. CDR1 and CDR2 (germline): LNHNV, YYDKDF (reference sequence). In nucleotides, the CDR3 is TGTGCCACCAGCAGAGGGACAGGGACAGAGACCCAGTACTTC. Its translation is CATSRGTGTETQYF.

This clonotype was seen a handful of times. In DNA form, the CDR3 reads TGTGCCAGCAGCACCAGACGGGGTGTCCAAGAGACCCAGTACTTC. Its translation: CASSTRRGVQETQYF. The chain uses TRBV7-2 and TRBJ2-5; tentative D call: TRBD2 (5 bases). Trimming shortened V by 5 bases and J by 1 base, and 14 bases separated the two germline ends. The CDR3 runs to 15 residues. Looked up from germline, CDR1 is SGHTA and CDR2 is FQGNSA.

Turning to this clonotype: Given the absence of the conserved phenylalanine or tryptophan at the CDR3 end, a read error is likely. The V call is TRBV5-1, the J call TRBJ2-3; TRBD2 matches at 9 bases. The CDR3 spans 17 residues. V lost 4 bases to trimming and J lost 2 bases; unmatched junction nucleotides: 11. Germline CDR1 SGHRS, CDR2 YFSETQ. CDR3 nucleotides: TGCGCCAGCAGCCTATCCTTGACTAGCGGTTACACAGATACGCAGTATTTG. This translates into CASSLSLTSGYTDTQYL.

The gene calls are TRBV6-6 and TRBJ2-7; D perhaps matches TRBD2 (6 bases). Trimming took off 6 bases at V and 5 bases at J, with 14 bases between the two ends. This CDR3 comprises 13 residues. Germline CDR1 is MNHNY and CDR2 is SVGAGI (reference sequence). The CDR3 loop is CASSYRGIDEQYF. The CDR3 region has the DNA TGTGCCAGCAGCTACCGGGGGATCGACGAGCAGTACTTC.

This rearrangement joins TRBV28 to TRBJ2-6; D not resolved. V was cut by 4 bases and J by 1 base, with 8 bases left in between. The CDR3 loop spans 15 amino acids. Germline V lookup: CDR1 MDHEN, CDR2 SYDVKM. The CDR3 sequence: CASSSIQSGANVLTF. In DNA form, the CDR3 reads TGTGCCAGCAGTTCAATACAATCTGGGGCCAACGTCCTGACTTTC.